The text below deals with one T cell receptor beta chain. Antigen specificity is unknown. 60 Vbeta and 13 Jbeta primers were used in PCR. Using immunoSEQ multiplex PCR, the repertoire was profiled, and TCRdb retains in-frame clones only, with some absent. The profile shows around 200,000 clones, 75% to 85% of them singletons. The CDR3 has 14 residues. Germline CDR1 and CDR2: LNHDA and SQIVND (reference sequence). Trimming took off 5 bases at V and 7 bases at J, with 17 bases between the two ends. These data belong to a study of cytomegalovirus exposure and HLA in healthy donors. Study-level background: As released early, the data held some 80 million unique TCRs from HLA-typed donors. Among the 398 donors who were genotyped, about 80% fell in the genetic ancestry cluster that is associated with self-reported Caucasian donors. General study findings and limits: Excluded were some V segments that proved indistinguishable, including TRBV6-2 and TRBV6-3.

The receptor comes from a girl aged 2-10 years in good health and CMV-seropositive. The specimen sequenced was PBMCs. The genes are TRBV19 and TRBJ2-5; maybe TRBD2 (5 bases). CDR3 amino acids: CASSQAGRLGTQYF. In DNA, the CDR3 is TGTGCCAGTAGTCAGGCGGGTAGGCTTGGGACCCAGTACTTC.